This entry lists 10 T cell receptor beta chains sequenced from one sample in a study of response to subunit inactivated influenza vaccine. One entry per CDR3 protein results from TCRdb running MiXCR on the RT-PCR reads. This sample carries some 550,000 distinct CDR3 sequences, around 25% of them seen once, and the ten largest clones take under 3.5%. Separately, the same data were catalogued under a study of T cells expressing NK-cell markers. As reported in that work: As the method of synthesis, 5'RACE template switching with UMIs yielded TCR beta cDNA.

Sequences were derived from CD4+ T cells sorted from PBMCs, sampled 11 to 12 days after vaccination. All receptors come from a man in his fifties who received an inactivated influenza vaccine.

The chain is built from TRBV9 and TRBJ2-2, with a tentative D call TRBD2 (5 bases). Trimming cost V 0 bases and J 4 bases, with 7 bases left between them. The CDR3 covers 14 residues. Germline CDR1 is SGDLS and CDR2 is YYNGEE. CDR3 protein: CASSVGGPTGELFF. The CDR3 DNA reads as TGTGCCAGCAGCGTAGGAGGGCCCACCGGGGAGCTGTTTTTT.

This chain connects TRBV14 to TRBJ2-5, with TRBD1 identical over 8 bases. CDR1 and CDR2 (germline): SGHDN, FVKESK. The CDR3 runs 14 residues. V shed 8 bases, J shed 7 bases, and the junction held 12 bases outside the gene matches. Here the CDR3 reads CASGPGQELLTQYF. The DNA of the CDR3 is TGTGCCAGCGGGCCGGGACAGGAGCTTTTGACCCAGTACTTC.

This clonotype was picked up a small number of times. The chain combines TRBV20-1 with TRBJ1-1, with a weak D call TRBD1 (6 bases). V gave up 3 bases and J gave up 1 base, with 9 bases separating them. CDR3 length: 13 residues. CDR1 is DFQATT, CDR2 SNEGSKA, per germline (reference sequence). CDR3 region: CSARGTQNTEAFF. CDR3 nucleotide sequence: TGCAGTGCTAGGGGGACACAGAACACTGAAGCTTTCTTT.

This clonotype was recorded at least ten times. The genes are TRBV3-1 and TRBJ2-1; possibly TRBD1 for D (5 bases). Germline CDR1 is LGHDT and CDR2 is YNNKEL (reference sequence). The V and J ends lost 5 bases and 4 bases respectively, with 18 bases between them. There are 16 residues in the CDR3. The CDR3 here is CASSSTQRTLYNEQFF. As DNA, the CDR3 is TGTGCCAGCAGCTCAACTCAAAGGACACTGTACAATGAGCAGTTCTTC.

The V and J genes are TRBV12-3 or TRBV12-4 and TRBJ1-1; D remains unclear. V was pared by 10 bases and J by 4 bases, with 10 bases between. The CDR3 has 11 residues. The CDR3 DNA is TGTGCCACAACAGTTACCACTGAAGCTTTCTTT. Its protein product is CATTVTTEAFF.

The chain links TRBV5-5 to TRBJ2-1, with D tentatively TRBD1 or TRBD2 (5 bases each). Trimming left V 4 bases short and J 6 bases short, with 20 bases between. CDR3 size: 16 residues. Germline lookup yields CDR1 SGHKS and CDR2 YYEKEE (reference sequence). CDR3 in DNA: TGTGCCAGCAGCATCGGGGCTTCAAGGTTCGCCAATGAGCAGTTCTTC. Translating gives CASSIGASRFANEQFF.

In this sample, this clonotype turned up a few times. The V and J genes are TRBV4-2 and TRBJ1-2, with D possibly being TRBD1 (5 bases). There are 15 residues in the CDR3. CDR1 is LGHNA and CDR2 is YNFKEQ in the germline V gene. V was pared by 1 base and J by 2 bases, with 11 bases between. The CDR3 sequence: CASSQVGDKNYGYTF. The CDR3 DNA reads as TGTGCCAGCAGCCAAGTGGGGGATAAGAACTATGGCTACACCTTC.

This chain uses TRBV3-1 with TRBJ2-1, with 7 bases lining up with TRBD1. Germline V gene lookup returns CDR1 LGHDT and CDR2 YNNKEL (reference sequence). The CDR3 extends over 17 amino acids. The J segment lost 0 bases and the V segment lost 3 bases, leaving 8 bases of the junction unmatched. Here the CDR3 DNA reads TGTGCCAGCAGCCATGAAGAAAGGGGGCTCTCCTACAATGAGCAGTTCTTC. Protein: CASSHEERGLSYNEQFF.

The J gene is TRBJ2-5, the V gene TRBV7-2, with TRBD2 matching over 11 bases. The junction had 2 bases not matched to a gene; V was cut back by 5 bases and J by 0 bases. Germline values: CDR1 SGHTA, CDR2 FQGNSA. The CDR3 totals 15 residues. The CDR3 nucleotides are TGTGCCAGCAGCGGGACTAGCGGTTACCAAGAGACCCAGTACTTC. It encodes CASSGTSGYQETQYF.

This clonotype was observed a few times. The rearrangement joins TRBV7-9 to TRBJ2-7; tentatively, D is TRBD2 (6 bases). Germline-derived CDR1 and CDR2 are SEHNR and FQNEAQ (reference sequence). This CDR3 is built from 12 residues. Trimming cost V 5 bases and J 3 bases, with 8 bases left between them. Here the CDR3 reads CASSRDFYEQYF. CDR3 DNA: TGTGCCAGCAGCCGGGACTTCTACGAGCAGTACTTC.